This T cell receptor (beta chain) was obtained from a study of cytomegalovirus exposure and HLA in healthy donors. PCR primers comprised 60 Vbeta and 13 Jbeta primers. Assay: immunoSEQ multiplex PCR; the TCRdb copy retains only in-frame clones and omits some. The sample includes about 140,000 clones, 73% seen only once; the top ten take 13% to 15%. Germline V gene sequence: CDR1 MNHEY, CDR2 SVGAGI. V was cut by 6 bases and J by 1 base, with 15 bases left in between. The CDR3 is 15 amino acids. Study results and limitations: For TCR beta chains, V- and J-gene trimming was later linked to a missense DCLRE1C variant.

This clone was recorded a few times. Its antigen remains unidentified. No CMV serostatus was recorded for this donor. The receptor was derived from a human donor in good health. The chain couples TRBV6-5 to TRBJ1-1; tentatively, D is TRBD1 (5 bases). What was sequenced was PBMCs. The CDR3 DNA sequence: TGTGCCAGCAGGGCCCGGGGGGTCGAGAACACTGAAGCTTTCTTT. It is translated as CASRARGVENTEAFF.